This TCR beta chain originates from a study of Graves' ophthalmopathy and Graves' hyperthyroidism. Orbital computed tomography and thyroid ultrasound, along with TRAb, serum thyroxine and clinical symptoms, underpinned diagnosis. V shed 1 base and J shed 3 bases, with 7 bases lying between them. Germline CDR1 and CDR2: DFQATT and SNEGSKA (reference sequence). CDR3 size: 12 residues. This clonotype was recorded at least ten times. As yet, its antigen is unknown. The TCR beta CDR3 regions underwent amplification from RNA transcripts. Following a first-round RT-PCR that used HTBI primers, a second-round multiplex PCR was carried out. MiXCR, applied by TCRdb to the multiplex PCR reads, yields one record per CDR3 protein. Here the sample spans 500,000 to 700,000 distinct CDR3 sequences, 22% being singletons. Study-level results: The model reached around 70% sensitivity and around 72% specificity for predicting ophthalmopathy progression.

This TCR was recovered from a woman between 18 and 30 years old with stable Graves' hyperthyroidism. Some clones in this sample may be carry-over from other donors' samples. Sequenced input: peripheral blood. The chain couples TRBV20-1 to TRBJ2-7; the D is unclear. The CDR3 sequence is CSARGSLYEQYF. As DNA, the CDR3 is TGCAGTGCTAGAGGGTCCCTCTACGAGCAGTACTTC.